These T cell receptor beta chains were read from a single sample in a study of early T cells in non-severe SARS-CoV-2 infection. TCRdb passed the 5' RACE reads through MiXCR, listing each CDR3 protein once. There are fewer than 75,000 distinct CDR3 sequences in the sample; just over 20% occur only once, and about 17% lies in the top ten. The sequences come from whole blood, collected at baseline. The receptors shown here come from an adult who was a healthcare worker with PCR-confirmed SARS-CoV-2 infection or an uninfected control (not recorded which). CDR3s include the opening cysteine and the closing phenylalanine or tryptophan. The D gene is left open where the match is weak. Some rows mark clone size as missing; the rest say once, few, many or name a class of expanded clone.

clone size,D gene,V gene,J gene,CDR3 DNA,CDR3 protein
NA,NA,TRBV7-2,TRBJ1-2,TGTGCCAGCAGCCGCGAAAGGGGCTACGGCTATGGCTACACCTTC,CASSRERGYGYGYTF
many,NA,TRBV7-9,TRBJ2-3,TGTGCCAGCAGCTTAGCCATTGGAATCACAGATACGCAGTATTTT,CASSLAIGITDTQYF
few,TRBD1,TRBV7-6,TRBJ2-2,TGTGCCAGCAGCCTACCTGGGACAGGGGGGGTCGGGGAGCTGTTTTTT,CASSLPGTGGVGELFF
few,NA,TRBV5-6,TRBJ1-2,TGTGCCAGCAGCTTGGGAGGGGCGGCTGGCTACACCTTC,CASSLGGAAGYTF
NA,TRBD1,TRBV14,TRBJ1-1,TGTGCCAGCAGCTTTCTCCGGACAGGGATGAACACTGAAGCTTTCTTT,CASSFLRTGMNTEAFF
NA,NA,TRBV6-2/TRBV6-3,TRBJ1-2,TGTGCCAGCAGTTACCGGGAAAACTATGGCTACACCTTC,CASSYRENYGYTF
NA,NA,TRBV7-9,TRBJ2-5,TGTGCCAGCAGCTTGAATAATCAAGAGACCCAGTACTTC,CASSLNNQETQYF
NA,NA,TRBV11-2,TRBJ2-7,TGTGCCAGCACCCCCGGGGGCCGACTACTAATATACGAGCAGTACTTC,CASTPGGRLLIYEQYF
NA,NA,TRBV20-1,TRBJ1-6,TGCAGTGCTACTCAAGACCCTTTCGACTCACCCCTCCACTTT,CSATQDPFDSPLHF
few,NA,TRBV2,TRBJ1-5,TGTGCCAGCAGGCTCAGTAGCACAGATCAGCCCCAGCATTTT,CASRLSSTDQPQHF
few,NA,TRBV12-3/TRBV12-4,TRBJ2-7,TGTGCCAGCAGTTTGCGGCAGCCCCACGAGCAGTACTTC,CASSLRQPHEQYF
few,NA,TRBV3-1,TRBJ1-1,TGTGCCAGCAGCCAAGGGGCGATGAACACTGAAGCTTTCTTT,CASSQGAMNTEAFF
NA,NA,TRBV12-3/TRBV12-4,TRBJ2-2,TGTGCCAGCACCACCCAGAGTACGAACACCGGGGAGCTGTTTTTT,CASTTQSTNTGELFF
few,NA,TRBV27,TRBJ1-1,TGTGCCAGCAGTCTTACCCCACGGGCTGAAGCTTTCTTT,CASSLTPRAEAFF
many,NA,TRBV12-3/TRBV12-4,TRBJ2-1,TGTGCCAGCAGTTTAGAGTCAGATGAGCAGTTCTTC,CASSLESDEQFF
few,TRBD1,TRBV5-4,TRBJ1-2,TGTGCCAGCGGGGACAGCTATGGCTACACCTTC,CASGDSYGYTF
few,NA,TRBV20-1,TRBJ2-7,TGCAGTGCTAGAGAATGGTCCTCCTACGAGCAGTACTTC,CSAREWSSYEQYF
NA,NA,TRBV7-9,TRBJ1-3,TGTGCCAGCAGAACCTCGACAGGTCCCGGGTCTGGAAACACCATATATTTT,CASRTSTGPGSGNTIYF
NA,TRBD2,TRBV7-8,TRBJ2-3,TGTGCCAGCAGCCACGGACTAGCGGGGGGGGCCGAAGATACGCAGTATTTT,CASSHGLAGGAEDTQYF
NA,NA,TRBV2,TRBJ1-5,TGTGCCAGCAGATTCGGGCCCGGTTGGACCCAGCCCCAGCATTTT,CASRFGPGWTQPQHF
NA,TRBD2,TRBV7-6,TRBJ2-5,TGTGCCAGCAGCTTAGCTGCCTTTGGCGGGGGTCTTCAAGAGACCCAGTACTTC,CASSLAAFGGGLQETQYF
many,NA,TRBV2,TRBJ2-5,TGTGCCAGCGGTTACCCCCTGAACGGGGAGACCCAAGAGACCCAGTACTTC,CASGYPLNGETQETQYF
NA,TRBD2,TRBV9,TRBJ2-1,TGTGCCAGCAGCCAACTAGCGGGGGGTATCAATGAGCAGTTCTTC,CASSQLAGGINEQFF
few,NA,TRBV30,TRBJ1-5,TGTGCCTGGAGTGGGGGAGGTCAGCCCCAGCATTTT,CAWSGGGQPQHF
few,NA,TRBV24-1,TRBJ2-2,TGTGCCACCAGTGAGGCAGGGTACCCCAACACCGGGGAGCTGTTTTTT,CATSEAGYPNTGELFF
NA,TRBD2,TRBV6-2/TRBV6-3,TRBJ2-5,TGTGCCAGCAGGACTAGCGGTATAGAAGAGACCCAGTACTTC,CASRTSGIEETQYF
NA,NA,TRBV11-2,TRBJ2-1,TGTGCCAGCAGCTTTTCGGGGGGACAAAACAATGAGCAGTTCTTC,CASSFSGGQNNEQFF
NA,TRBD2,TRBV27,TRBJ2-1,TGTGCCAGCAGTTTTACAAGCGGGGCCTTACCTTTAGGGCAGTTCTTC,CASSFTSGALPLGQFF
NA,TRBD1,TRBV7-3,TRBJ2-1,TGTGCCAGCAGCCAGGACAGGGGGGAGTACAATGAGCAGTTCTTC,CASSQDRGEYNEQFF
NA,TRBD1,TRBV14,TRBJ2-7,TGTGCCAGCAGCCAAGAATTTTTAGGGGGCGCGAGGGTCGAGCAGTACTTC,CASSQEFLGGARVEQYF
NA,NA,TRBV18,TRBJ1-1,TGTGCCAGCTCACCACCGACAGCTGAAGCTTTCTTT,CASSPPTAEAFF
NA,TRBD1,TRBV5-1,TRBJ1-5,TGCGCCAGCAGCCCGGGACAGGGAAGAGGCAATCAGCCCCAGCATTTT,CASSPGQGRGNQPQHF
NA,NA,TRBV12-3/TRBV12-4,TRBJ2-1,TGTGCCAGCAGTTTTACCGGGGGTGGCGCCGGTGAGCAGTTCTTC,CASSFTGGGAGEQFF
NA,NA,TRBV3-1,TRBJ1-1,TGTGCCAGCAGCTTTGCCGGCGCTTCCTACGCTGAAGCTTTCTTT,CASSFAGASYAEAFF
few,TRBD1,TRBV27,TRBJ2-3,TGTGCCAGCGGTGACAGGGGGATCACAGATACGCAGTATTTT,CASGDRGITDTQYF
NA,NA,TRBV18,TRBJ1-5,TGTGCCAGCTCACCCGCGAGAGGTACTATCAGTCAGCCCCAGCATTTT,CASSPARGTISQPQHF
few,NA,TRBV4-2,TRBJ1-1,TGTGCCAGCAGCCAAGAGTGGGACATGGTAAACACTGAAGCTTTCTTT,CASSQEWDMVNTEAFF
few,NA,TRBV2,TRBJ2-7,TGTGCCAGCACCAGGGACCTCGCCGAGCAGTACTTC,CASTRDLAEQYF
many,TRBD2,TRBV9,TRBJ2-7,TGTGCCAGCAGCAAAGCGGGGGGGCTCTACGAGCAGTACTTC,CASSKAGGLYEQYF
NA,TRBD2,TRBV6-5,TRBJ2-1,TGTGCCAGCAGTTTAGCGGGGGTTAACAATGAGCAGTTCTTC,CASSLAGVNNEQFF
few,NA,TRBV7-6,TRBJ2-4,TGTGCCAGCAGCTTAGGGACGGAAAACATTCAGTACTTC,CASSLGTENIQYF
NA,TRBD1,TRBV7-9,TRBJ1-3,TGTGCCAGCAGCCCAACAGGGGGCCAAAACACCATATATTTT,CASSPTGGQNTIYF
few,NA,TRBV12-5,TRBJ2-7,TGTGCTAGTGGATCCAGGCAGTCCTACGAGCAGTACTTC,CASGSRQSYEQYF
few,NA,TRBV29-1,TRBJ2-7,TGCAGCGTCGTTACCTACGAGCAGTACTTC,CSVVTYEQYF
NA,NA,TRBV12-3/TRBV12-4,TRBJ1-5,TGTGCCAGCAGACCTGGGAGCAATCAGCCCCAGCATTTT,CASRPGSNQPQHF
NA,NA,TRBV4-1,TRBJ2-7,TGCGCCAGCAGCCAAGGGGTACGAGGGCCGTCCTACGAGCAGTACTTC,CASSQGVRGPSYEQYF
NA,NA,TRBV5-1,TRBJ1-1,TGCGCCAGCAGCTCCGGGACGGTTACTGAAGCTTTCTTT,CASSSGTVTEAFF
few,NA,TRBV7-9,TRBJ2-5,TGTGCCAGCAGCAACCGGGACCTAGAAGAGACCCAGTACTTC,CASSNRDLEETQYF
NA,TRBD1,TRBV4-1,TRBJ1-2,TGCGCCAGCAGCTTAGCAGGACAGGATTTGTATGGCTACACCTTC,CASSLAGQDLYGYTF
NA,NA,TRBV5-6,TRBJ2-3,TGTGCCAGCAGCTTGGAATTCACAGATACGCAGTATTTT,CASSLEFTDTQYF
few,NA,TRBV27,TRBJ2-4,TGTGCCAGCAGTTCATTCGGTAGGGACATTCAGTACTTC,CASSSFGRDIQYF
few,NA,TRBV3-1,TRBJ1-6,TGTGCCAGCAGCCCATATGGGGGCAATAATTCACCCCTCCACTTT,CASSPYGGNNSPLHF
NA,NA,TRBV20-1,TRBJ2-3,TGCAGTGCCCCGGACAGCCGGAGCACAGATACGCAGTATTTT,CSAPDSRSTDTQYF
NA,NA,TRBV6-2/TRBV6-3,TRBJ2-7,TGTGCCAGCTTCACCGGGCTAAACAACTACGAGCAGTACTTC,CASFTGLNNYEQYF
NA,TRBD1,TRBV7-8,TRBJ2-2,TGTGCCAGCAGCTTCCCCGGGACAGGGGGGAGCGGGGAGCTGTTTTTT,CASSFPGTGGSGELFF
NA,TRBD1,TRBV29-1,TRBJ1-1,TGCAGCGTGACAGGGGAAGGAATAGAGGGAGCTTTCTTT,CSVTGEGIEGAFF
NA,TRBD2,TRBV11-2,TRBJ2-5,TGTGCCAGCAGTCGAGCGGGGATGAGGGGGACCCAGTACTTC,CASSRAGMRGTQYF